A single sample gave rise to the 4 T cell receptor beta chains below, sequenced in a study of radiotherapy plus CTLA-4 blockade in lung cancer. Produced via immunoSEQ multiplex PCR; TCRdb's table is partial and in-frame only. The data show 40,000 or so clones, about 74% seen once. The starting material was peripheral blood, obtained from a patient treated with radiotherapy plus ipilimumab. The receptor source for this set is a human donor with non-small cell lung cancer who had stable disease on radiotherapy plus ipilimumab.

V gene TRBV7-2 combines with J gene TRBJ2-7, with D unresolved. Germline CDR1 and CDR2: SGHTA and FQGNSA. The CDR3 covers 12 residues. Trimming took off 5 bases at V and 3 bases at J, with 8 bases between the two ends. The CDR3 here is CASSANSYEQYF. CDR3 in DNA: TGTGCCAGCAGCGCTAACAGCTACGAGCAGTACTTC.

The genes are TRBV6-5 and TRBJ1-5; D may be TRBD1 (6 bases). Looked up from germline, CDR1 is MNHEY and CDR2 is SVGAGI. V shed 2 bases and J shed 6 bases, with 11 bases lying between them. The CDR3 covers 14 residues. The CDR3 region is CASSYGAGVQPQHF. DNA of the CDR3: TGTGCCAGCAGTTACGGGGCAGGGGTTCAGCCCCAGCATTTT.

The V and J genes are TRBV2 and TRBJ1-2; D gene ambiguous. Germline CDR1 reads SNHLY; CDR2 reads FYNNEI. The V gene lost 3 bases and the J gene lost 4 bases, with 9 bases spanning the gap. The CDR3 covers 13 residues. CDR3 in DNA: TGTGCCAGCAGTGACGGGGAGGCCTATGGCTACACCTTC. This sequence encodes CASSDGEAYGYTF.

The table lists this clone with a count of one. The rearrangement uses TRBV2 and TRBJ1-2, with 11 bases aligning to TRBD1. V shed 9 bases, J shed 7 bases, and the junction held 4 bases outside the gene matches. Germline V gene data show CDR1 as SNHLY and CDR2 as FYNNEI. This CDR3 region has 12 residues. The CDR3 spells CASGTGGFGYTF. The CDR3 DNA is TGTGCCAGTGGGACAGGGGGTTTTGGCTACACCTTC.